The next 23 T cell receptor beta chains were all read from a single sample in a study of T cells in Graves' hyperthyroidism and ophthalmopathy. Amplified TCR beta CDR3 regions derived from RNA transcripts. A first-round RT-PCR of the TCR CDR3 used the HTBI primer set. TCRdb re-called the multiplex PCR reads through MiXCR, storing one row per CDR3 protein. The sample records around 800,000 distinct CDR3 sequences, 38% being singletons. The sample was blood. These receptors all stem from a young man with Graves' hyperthyroidism.

The V and J genes are TRBV15 and TRBJ1-5; D is possibly TRBD1 (6 bases). CDR1 is LNHNV and CDR2 is YYDKDF in the germline V gene (reference sequence). V lost 3 bases and J 1 base, leaving 10 bases between the germline ends. This CDR3 comprises 15 residues. The CDR3, as DNA: TGTGCCACCAGCAGTGAAGGACAGAGCAATCAGCCCCAGCATTTT. This gives the protein CATSSEGQSNQPQHF.

On this clonotype: A junction end diverges from the germline sequence, so it may reflect a read error. The CDR3 nucleotides are TGTGCCATCAGTTACTTGGGGCATAATTCACCCCTCCACTTT. Its translation is CAISYLGHNSPLHF. The chain links TRBV6-5 to TRBJ1-6; a weak D match, TRBD1 (5 bases). Germline loops: CDR1 MNHEY, CDR2 SVGAGI. The CDR3 runs 14 residues.

The sample holds many counts of this clonotype. The CDR3 protein is CASRRTDSGNTIYF. CDR3 DNA: TGTGCCAGCAGACGGACGGACTCTGGAAACACCATATATTTT. The chain links TRBV12-3 or TRBV12-4 to TRBJ1-3; D ambiguous. The CDR3 length is 14 residues. Trimming removed 6 bases at V and 0 bases at J, with 9 bases between.

This clonotype was recorded at least ten times. The chain joins TRBV20-1 to TRBJ1-4; tentative D call: TRBD1 (5 bases). The CDR3 totals 14 residues. Trimming stripped 6 bases from V and 8 bases from J, with 19 bases between. Germline CDR1 reads DFQATT; CDR2 reads SNEGSKA (reference sequence). CDR3 bases: TGCAGTGCCAGTGGGACGGATGGCGGCGAAAAACTGTTTTTT. As protein: CSASGTDGGEKLFF.

On this clonotype: Given a much more abundant clone one base away, this may be a read error. CDR3 coding DNA: TGTGCCAGCAGCTTAGGGGATTGGGAGACCCAGTACTTC. The encoded protein is CASSLGDWETQYF. V usage is TRBV7-2 and J usage is TRBJ2-5, with unresolved D. V lost 1 base and J lost 5, with 8 bases in between. Per the germline V gene, CDR1 is SGHTA and CDR2 is FQGNSA. This CDR3 is 13 amino acids long.

The chain carries TRBV5-1 and TRBJ2-7; no clear D gene. This CDR3 comprises 14 residues. Germline CDR1 is SGHRS and CDR2 is YFSETQ. V dropped 0 bases and J dropped 6 bases, with 13 bases sitting between them. Written as DNA, the CDR3 is TGCGCCAGCAGCTTGGCCATCGGACCCGGCGAGCAGTACTTC. Translated: CASSLAIGPGEQYF.

Concerning this clonotype itself: This may be a read error: a much more frequent sequence differs by one nucleotide. The chain links TRBV19 to TRBJ1-1, with a weak D call TRBD1 (6 bases). Germline values: CDR1 LNHDA, CDR2 SQIVND (reference sequence). This CDR3 contains 14 residues. The CDR3 protein is CASSKGVGNAEAFF. The CDR3 region has the DNA TGTGCCAGTAGCAAGGGGGTAGGGAACGCTGAAGCTTTCTTT.

This clonotype has at least ten counts. The CDR3 coding sequence is TGCAGTGGGACGACAGGGGTGGCGCAGTACTTC. Amino acid sequence: CSGTTGVAQYF. The V gene is TRBV20-1, the J gene TRBJ2-7; 8 bases line up with TRBD1. The CDR3 is made up of 11 amino acids. Germline CDR1 DFQATT, CDR2 SNEGSKA (reference sequence). V lost 7 bases and J lost 9; bases outside the gene matches: 8.

This clonotype was picked up a small number of times. The chain has TRBV7-2 and TRBJ2-7; the match to TRBD2 covers 8 bases. The CDR3 totals 15 residues. CDR1 is SGHTA, CDR2 FQGNSA, per germline. V dropped 5 bases and J dropped 0; count of bases not matched to a gene: 6. CDR3 nucleotides: TGTGCCAGCAGCCCGCGGGAGGCAAGCTCCTACGAGCAGTACTTC. It encodes CASSPREASSYEQYF.

This chain uses TRBV2 with TRBJ2-7; 10 bases align to TRBD2. The CDR3 sequence is 15 residues long. CDR1 and CDR2 from the germline V gene are SNHLY and FYNNEI. V gave up 6 bases and J gave up 4 bases; unmatched junction bases: 9. The CDR3 DNA is TGTGCCAGCAGCCCGAGCGGGAGGGCCTTTTACGAGCAGTACTTC. Protein product: CASSPSGRAFYEQYF.

The rearrangement joins TRBV10-3 to TRBJ1-2, with 10 bases lining up with TRBD1. The V segment lost 7 bases and the J segment 3 bases; nucleotides outside the gene matches: 5. There are 14 residues in the CDR3. The germline CDR1 and CDR2 sequences are ENHRY and SYGVKD. CDR3: CAIKSDRGDYGYTF. CDR3 nucleotides: TGTGCCATCAAGTCGGACAGGGGGGACTATGGCTACACCTTC.

This clonotype was seen a few times. This sequence joins TRBV14 and TRBJ1-2; D call uncertain. The CDR3 runs 15 residues. The V gene lost 2 bases and the J gene lost 4 bases, with 14 bases spanning the gap. Germline loops: CDR1 SGHDN, CDR2 FVKESK. As DNA, the CDR3 is TGTGCCAGCAGCCAATATCGGGATTTGAGCTATGGCTACACCTTC. It encodes CASSQYRDLSYGYTF. The full variable domain, its missing parts supplied by reference TRBV14 and TRBJ1-2, is EAGVTQFPSHSVIEKGQTVTLRCDPISGHDNLYWYRRVMGKEIKFLLHFVKESKQDESGMPNNRFLAERTGGTYSTLKVQPAELEDSGVYFCASSQYRDLSYGYTFGSGTRLTVV.

This clonotype was counted ten times or more. The chain recombines TRBV9 with TRBJ1-6; D call uncertain. V lost 0 bases to trimming and J lost 10 bases, with 11 bases between them. This CDR3 region has 14 residues. Germline assignment: CDR1 SGDLS and CDR2 YYNGEE. This CDR3 is CASSVGSVDSPLHF. CDR3 bases: TGTGCCAGCAGCGTAGGGTCCGTAGACTCACCCCTCCACTTT.

This clonotype was seen at least ten times. This chain joins TRBV7-2 and TRBJ1-4; D possibly corresponds to TRBD1 (5 bases). V lost 1 base and J lost 8, with 11 bases in between. Germline assignment: CDR1 SGHTA and CDR2 FQGNSA. The CDR3 sequence is 14 residues long. Here the CDR3 DNA reads TGTGCCAGCAGCTTAGACGCAGGGAGGGAAAAACTGTTTTTT. As protein: CASSLDAGREKLFF.

The chain links TRBV9 to TRBJ1-5, with TRBD1 identical over 7 bases. CDR1 is SGDLS, CDR2 YYNGEE, per germline. Trimming removed 3 bases from V and 5 bases from J; junction bases left unmatched: 2. CDR3 length equals 13 residues. The CDR3 sequence is CASSARGDQPQHF. CDR3 DNA sequence: TGTGCCAGCAGCGCCAGGGGGGATCAGCCCCAGCATTTT.

The chain couples TRBV7-8 to TRBJ1-6, with D perhaps TRBD1 (5 bases). Trimming pared 7 bases from V and 6 bases from J, leaving 13 bases between. The CDR3 has 14 amino acids. Germline CDR1 and CDR2: SGHVS and FQNEAQ. The CDR3 nucleotides are TGTGCCAGCACCCCAGGGCTTTCTAATTCACCCCTCCACTTT. The encoded protein is CASTPGLSNSPLHF.

This clonotype has just a few counts. This sequence joins TRBV6-5 and TRBJ2-7; perhaps TRBD2 as D (5 bases). This CDR3 comprises 12 residues. The ends were cut back, 6 bases at V and 7 bases at J, with 13 bases in the middle. CDR1 and CDR2 from the germline V gene are MNHEY and SVGAGI. The CDR3 here is CASRRGSGEQYF. Written as DNA, the CDR3 is TGTGCCAGCAGAAGAGGCTCGGGGGAGCAGTACTTC.

This clonotype was seen a few times. This chain joins TRBV20-1 and TRBJ2-7; D call uncertain. The CDR3 runs 13 residues. The V end was cut by 0 bases, the J end by 0 bases, with 6 bases between. Germline CDR1 is DFQATT and CDR2 is SNEGSKA (reference sequence). CDR3 nucleotide sequence: TGCAGTGCTAGAGATTTCAGCTCCTACGAGCAGTACTTC. Encoded protein: CSARDFSSYEQYF.

This clonotype has only a few counts. This rearrangement joins TRBV7-9 to TRBJ2-2; the D is unclear. Trimming removed 1 base from V and 1 base from J, with 7 bases in between. Germline V lookup: CDR1 SEHNR, CDR2 FQNEAQ (reference sequence). The CDR3 spans 15 residues. CDR3 sequence (DNA): TGTGCCAGCAGCTTAGGCGTCGGGAACACCGGGGAGCTGTTTTTT. Translating it yields CASSLGVGNTGELFF.

V gene TRBV7-9 combines with J gene TRBJ1-2, with 7 bases matching TRBD1. The V gene end was trimmed by 6 bases and the J gene end by 7 bases; junction bases not matched to a gene: 11. Per the germline V gene, CDR1 is SEHNR and CDR2 is FQNEAQ (reference sequence). The CDR3 consists of 14 residues. DNA for the CDR3: TGTGCCAGCAGTTCCCTCGACAGGGCTCCTGGCTACACCTTC. Translated, it gives CASSSLDRAPGYTF.

This clonotype occurred a few times. The chain has TRBV20-1 and TRBJ1-2; 8 nucleotides agree with TRBD1. V dropped 4 bases and J dropped 3; count of bases not matched to a gene: 10. The CDR3 length is 15 residues. Germline CDR1 is DFQATT and CDR2 is SNEGSKA (reference sequence). CDR3 DNA: TGCAGTGCTACGCGAACTCCGGGACAGGACTATGGCTACACCTTC. Amino acids: CSATRTPGQDYGYTF.

This CDR3 reads CSARQGDGTEAFF. DNA of the CDR3: TGCAGCGCTAGACAGGGAGATGGGACTGAAGCTTTCTTT. The chain employs TRBV29-1 and TRBJ1-1; 7 bases agree with TRBD1. Germline lookup yields CDR1 SQVTM and CDR2 ANQGSEA. The CDR3 runs 13 residues. Germline trimming cut 7 bases from V and 5 bases from J; bases unmatched to any gene: 10.

This clonotype was counted ten times or more. V is TRBV29-1 and J is TRBJ2-7; the D gene is possibly TRBD1 (6 bases). The V and J ends lost 8 bases and 0 bases respectively, with 11 bases between them. The CDR3 runs to 12 residues. Germline CDR1 and CDR2: SQVTM and ANQGSEA. The CDR3 nucleotides are TGCAGCTGCTGGGACAACTCCTACGAGCAGTACTTC. Its translation is CSCWDNSYEQYF.